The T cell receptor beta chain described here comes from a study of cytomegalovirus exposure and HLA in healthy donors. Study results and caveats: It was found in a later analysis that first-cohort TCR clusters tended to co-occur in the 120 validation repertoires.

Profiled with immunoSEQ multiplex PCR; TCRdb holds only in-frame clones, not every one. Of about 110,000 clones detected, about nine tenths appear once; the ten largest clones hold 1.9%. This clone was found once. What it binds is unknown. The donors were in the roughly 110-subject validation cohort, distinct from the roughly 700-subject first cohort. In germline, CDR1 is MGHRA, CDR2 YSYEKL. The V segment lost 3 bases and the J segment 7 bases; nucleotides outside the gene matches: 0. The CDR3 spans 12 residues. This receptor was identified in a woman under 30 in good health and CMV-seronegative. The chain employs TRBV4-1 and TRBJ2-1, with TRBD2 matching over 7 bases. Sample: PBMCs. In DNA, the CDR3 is TGCGCCAGCAGCCAGGGGGGGAATGAGCAGTTCTTC. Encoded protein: CASSQGGNEQFF.